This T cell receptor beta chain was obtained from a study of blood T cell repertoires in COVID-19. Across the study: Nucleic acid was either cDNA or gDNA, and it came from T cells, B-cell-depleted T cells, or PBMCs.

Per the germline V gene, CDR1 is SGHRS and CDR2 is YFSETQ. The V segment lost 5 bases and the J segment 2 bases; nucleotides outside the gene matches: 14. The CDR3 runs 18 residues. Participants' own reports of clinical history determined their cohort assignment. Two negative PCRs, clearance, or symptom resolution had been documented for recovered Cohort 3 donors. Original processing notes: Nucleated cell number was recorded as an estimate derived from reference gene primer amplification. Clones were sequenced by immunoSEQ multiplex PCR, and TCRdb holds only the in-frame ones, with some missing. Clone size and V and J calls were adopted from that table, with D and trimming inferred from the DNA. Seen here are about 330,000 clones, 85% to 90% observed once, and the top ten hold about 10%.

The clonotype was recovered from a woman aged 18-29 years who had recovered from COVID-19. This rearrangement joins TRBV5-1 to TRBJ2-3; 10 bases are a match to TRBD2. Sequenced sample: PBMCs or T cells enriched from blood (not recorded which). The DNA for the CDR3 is TGCGCCAGCAGACCTACCGTGTCTAGCGGGGGACCCACAGATACGCAGTATTTT. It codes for CASRPTVSSGGPTDTQYF.